These 27 T cell receptor beta chains came from one sample sequenced in a study of neoadjuvant anti-PD-1 for oral cavity cancer (dated by TCRdb to the early 2020s). The sample's time point label is to be understood as: before neoadjuvant nivolumab. The method behind the library was the immunoSEQ multiplex PCR assay. TCRdb carries this immuneACCESS record with in-frame sequences only. Its versions omit some clonotypes, under half of them owing to an unresolved V gene in the studies checked, with the rest unexplained. The sample profile shows some 71,000 clones; about 86% of them were found once. The ten top clones hold about 3.7% of the sample. This specimen was PBMCs, taken before nivolumab (anti-PD-1) treatment. These receptor sequences come from a person aged 40-85 years with oral cavity squamous cell carcinoma.

This chain uses TRBV6-6 with TRBJ1-6; possibly TRBD1 for D (6 bases). Trimming shortened V by 0 bases and J by 7 bases, and 10 bases separated the two germline ends. The V gene's germline CDR1 is MNHNY and CDR2 SVGAGI (reference sequence). The CDR3 sequence is 15 residues long. The chain's CDR3 is CASSYSPGQNSPLHF. The CDR3 region has the DNA TGTGCCAGCAGTTACTCGCCCGGACAGAATTCACCCCTCCACTTT.

The chain carries TRBV11-2 and TRBJ2-1, with D possibly matching TRBD2 (7 bases). Deletions cut 1 base from V and 6 bases from J, with 13 bases between. The CDR3 is made up of 15 amino acids. Germline V gene sequence: CDR1 SGHAT, CDR2 FQNNGV. The CDR3 sequence: CASSLVAGAPNEQFF. In nucleotides, the CDR3 is TGTGCCAGCAGCTTAGTCGCGGGGGCCCCCAATGAGCAGTTCTTC.

V usage is TRBV5-1 and J usage is TRBJ2-5; TRBD1 aligns across 10 bases. The CDR3 has 16 amino acids. Trimming took 5 bases from V and 4 from J; bases not matched to a gene: 11. CDR1 is SGHRS and CDR2 is YFSETQ in the germline V gene. CDR3 region: CASSATGTGVVETQYF. The CDR3 nucleotides read TGCGCCAGCAGTGCCACCGGGACAGGGGTTGTAGAGACCCAGTACTTC.

The chain has TRBV5-4 and TRBJ2-5; 8 positions agree with TRBD2. Trimming removed 5 bases from V and 5 bases from J; junction bases left unmatched: 8. The CDR3 runs 14 residues. CDR1 SGHNT and CDR2 YYREEE come from the germline V gene (reference sequence). The CDR3 region has the DNA TGTGCCAGCAGACCGAGCGGGAGCGGGGAGACCCAGTACTTC. Translation: CASRPSGSGETQYF.

The CDR3 region has the DNA TGTGCCAGCAGCTTAAGACAGGGCAACTCACCCCTCCACTTT. It is translated as CASSLRQGNSPLHF. This chain connects TRBV7-2 to TRBJ1-6; the match to TRBD1 covers 7 bases. V shed 2 bases and J 10 bases; nucleotides not matched to a gene: 5. The CDR3 covers 14 residues. From germline, CDR1 is SGHTA and CDR2 FQGNSA.

The chain joins TRBV27 to TRBJ1-2; possibly TRBD1 for D (6 bases). CDR1 is MNHEY, CDR2 SMNVEV, per germline (reference sequence). Trimming cost V 2 bases and J 2 bases, with 9 bases left between them. This CDR3 spans 14 amino acids. As DNA, the CDR3 is TGTGCCAGCAGTTTACATCAGGGGAACTATGGCTACACCTTC. Translating it yields CASSLHQGNYGYTF.

This clone was found a few times. The chain links TRBV5-1 to TRBJ2-1; 9 nucleotides align to TRBD2. Germline assignment: CDR1 SGHRS and CDR2 YFSETQ. The CDR3 spans 14 residues. With V trimmed by 3 bases and J by 10 bases, 8 bases remained unmatched. CDR3: CASSWSLTSGEQFF. The DNA of the CDR3 is TGCGCCAGCAGCTGGAGTCTAACTAGCGGGGAGCAGTTCTTC.

The rearrangement uses TRBV5-1 and TRBJ1-2; the match to TRBD1 covers 9 bases. The V segment lost 4 bases and the J segment 13 bases; nucleotides outside the gene matches: 8. CDR1 and CDR2 from the germline V gene are SGHRS and YFSETQ. The CDR3 is made up of 12 amino acids. For the CDR3, the DNA is TGCGCCAGCAGCATCGACAGGGGGGGAGGCACCTTC. Protein: CASSIDRGGGTF.

CDR3 DNA sequence: TGTGCCAGCAGCCAAGATCTGATGGGAGACAGGAGAGGAGCTTTCTTT. It specifies CASSQDLMGDRRGAFF. The chain has TRBV4-2 and TRBJ1-1, with D possibly TRBD1 on 6 matching bases. The CDR3 spans 16 residues. Germline assignment: CDR1 LGHNA and CDR2 YNFKEQ. Trimming cost V 0 bases and J 10 bases, with 21 bases left between them.

The chain carries TRBV28 and TRBJ2-1; 11 positions match TRBD2. Germline V gene sequence: CDR1 MDHEN, CDR2 SYDVKM. The V segment lost 3 bases and the J segment 7 bases; nucleotides outside the gene matches: 5. The CDR3 extends over 15 amino acids. The CDR3 bases are TGTGCCAGCAGTTTCGGGACTAGCGGACGGAATGAGCAGTTCTTC. It codes for CASSFGTSGRNEQFF.

This chain uses TRBV9 with TRBJ2-3; either TRBD1 or TRBD2 may supply D (5 bases each). CDR3 length equals 15 residues. Germline V CDR1 and CDR2: SGDLS, YYNGEE. V gave up 0 bases and J gave up 0 bases, with 8 bases separating them. The CDR3 region is CASSVVGASTDTQYF. As DNA, the CDR3 is TGTGCCAGCAGCGTAGTCGGGGCTAGCACAGATACGCAGTATTTT.

The genes are TRBV15 and TRBJ2-7, with 8 bases matching TRBD2. The CDR3 extends over 15 amino acids. Trimming at V came to 4 bases and at J to 5 bases, leaving 10 bases not matched to a gene. Germline values: CDR1 LNHNV, CDR2 YYDKDF (reference sequence). The CDR3 nucleotides are TGTGCCACCAGCACCCGCGCCCGGACTAGCAACGAGCAGTACTTC. Translation: CATSTRARTSNEQYF.

V and J are TRBV6-5 and TRBJ1-1; 7 bases line up with TRBD1. The CDR3 is made up of 13 amino acids. Germline V gene lookup returns CDR1 MNHEY and CDR2 SVGAGI. J was trimmed by 4 bases and V by 5 bases; bases with no gene match: 4. The CDR3 coding sequence is TGTGCCAGCAGTGATCGGACAGGCACTGAAGCTTTCTTT. Its protein product is CASSDRTGTEAFF.

This clone was seen a few times. The chain carries TRBV15 and TRBJ2-7; D remains unclear. The CDR3 is 15 residues long. The germline gives CDR1 LNHNV, CDR2 YYDKDF (reference sequence). V lost 3 bases and J 0 bases, leaving 12 bases between the germline ends. The CDR3 is CATSSNPSGSYEQYF. CDR3 DNA: TGTGCCACCAGCAGCAATCCCTCGGGCTCCTACGAGCAGTACTTC.

The CDR3 protein is CAWSVIGSNQPQHF. CDR3 in DNA: TGTGCCTGGAGTGTCATAGGTAGCAATCAGCCCCAGCATTTT. The chain has TRBV30 and TRBJ1-5; no definite D call. This CDR3 region has 14 residues. Germline V gene lookup returns CDR1 GTSNPN and CDR2 SVGIG (reference sequence). V lost 0 bases and J 0 bases, leaving 6 bases between the germline ends.

This clone has a single count. This chain joins TRBV5-5 and TRBJ2-7; D gene uncertain. Trimming took 3 bases from V and 3 from J, leaving 10 bases between them. The CDR3 spans 13 residues. CDR1 is SGHKS, CDR2 YYEKEE, per germline (reference sequence). CDR3 in amino acids: CASSSSLNYEQYF. The CDR3 DNA reads as TGTGCCAGCAGCTCCTCTCTTAACTACGAGCAGTACTTC.

The CDR3 DNA reads TGTGCCAGCAGTTATACAGGGGATGGCTACACCTTC. Encoded protein: CASSYTGDGYTF. The rearrangement links TRBV6-6 to TRBJ1-2, with 7 bases aligning to TRBD1. CDR3 length: 12 residues. Trimming cost V 3 bases and J 6 bases; bases outside gene matches: 1. The germline V gene encodes CDR1 MNHNY and CDR2 SVGAGI (reference sequence).

The chain couples TRBV5-6 to TRBJ2-2, with unresolved D. Germline CDR1 SGHDT, CDR2 YYEEEE. Trimming removed 3 bases from V and 12 bases from J, with 12 bases in between. The CDR3 spans 12 residues. The CDR3 nucleotides are TGTGCCAGCAGCTGGTCCGAGGCCCAGCTGTTTTTT. It specifies CASSWSEAQLFF. The full variable domain, with the rest looked up from reference TRBV5-6 and TRBJ2-2, is DAGVTQSPTHLIKTRGQQVTLRCSPKSGHDTVSWYQQALGQGPQFIFQYYEEEERQRGNFPDRFSGHQFPNYSSELNVNALLLGDSALYLCASSWSEAQLFFGEGSRLTVL.

The chain joins TRBV27 to TRBJ2-3; D unresolved. The germline V gene has CDR1 MNHEY and CDR2 SMNVEV (reference sequence). Trimming took off 2 bases at V and 3 bases at J, with 3 bases between the two ends. The CDR3 length is 12 residues. CDR3 coding DNA: TGTGCCAGCAGTTTACCGACAGATACGCAGTATTTT. Its translation is CASSLPTDTQYF.

The J gene is TRBJ2-5, the V gene TRBV7-6; D gene uncertain. Germline-derived CDR1 and CDR2 are SGHVS and FNYEAQ. The CDR3 extends over 14 amino acids. V shed 5 bases and J shed 0 bases, with 10 bases lying between them. CDR3 region: CASSNRRNQETQYF. In nucleotides, the CDR3 is TGTGCCAGCAGCAACCGACGCAACCAAGAGACCCAGTACTTC. Looking up the rest from reference TRBV7-6 and TRBJ2-5 gives the full variable domain: GAGVSQSPRYKVTKRGQDVALRCDPISGHVSLYWYRQALGQGPEFLTYFNYEAQQDKSGLPNDRFSAERPEGSISTLTIQRTEQRDSAMYRCASSNRRNQETQYFGPGTRLLVL.

The V gene is TRBV30, the J gene TRBJ2-7, with 10 bases aligning to TRBD2. The germline V gene has CDR1 GTSNPN and CDR2 SVGIG (reference sequence). The V and J ends lost 7 bases and 4 bases, in that order; junction bases with no gene match: 13. CDR3 length: 15 amino acids. The CDR3 reads CAYKYGASGSYEQYF. The CDR3, as DNA: TGTGCCTATAAGTATGGGGCTAGCGGGAGTTACGAGCAGTACTTC.

This sequence joins TRBV15 and TRBJ2-2, with no clear D. Germline V gives CDR1 LNHNV, CDR2 YYDKDF (reference sequence). This CDR3 has 14 residues. V dropped 0 bases and J dropped 1 base, with 3 bases sitting between them. CDR3 protein: CATSREWNTGELFF. DNA of the CDR3: TGTGCCACCAGCAGAGAGTGGAACACCGGGGAGCTGTTTTTT.

The chain couples TRBV27 to TRBJ2-7, with D hard to call. From germline, CDR1 is MNHEY and CDR2 SMNVEV (reference sequence). Trimming stripped 5 bases from V and 6 bases from J, with 14 bases between. The CDR3 runs to 13 residues. The CDR3: CASSPIPTSEQYF. The CDR3 nucleotides are TGTGCCAGCAGTCCCATCCCCACCAGCGAGCAGTACTTC.

This rearrangement joins TRBV7-9 to TRBJ2-3, with D perhaps TRBD2 (5 bases). Germline CDR1 and CDR2: SEHNR and FQNEAQ (reference sequence). CDR3 length: 13 amino acids. V dropped 6 bases and J dropped 5 bases, with 12 bases sitting between them. The CDR3 coding sequence is TGTGCCAGCAGTCTAGAGGGCAGAGATACGCAGTATTTT. Amino acids: CASSLEGRDTQYF.

The rearrangement joins TRBV30 to TRBJ1-5; D remains ambiguous. Trimming shortened V by 1 base and J by 7 bases, and 14 bases separated the two germline ends. Germline CDR1 and CDR2: GTSNPN and SVGIG (reference sequence). The CDR3 has 14 residues. In DNA, the CDR3 is TGTGCCTGGAGTGGAGCGGCCGCGGGGCAGCCCCAGCATTTT. It encodes CAWSGAAAGQPQHF.

The chain employs TRBV9 and TRBJ1-5; tentatively, D is TRBD1 (5 bases). The CDR3 has 16 amino acids. The V and J ends lost 3 bases and 0 bases respectively, with 13 bases between them. Germline V gene sequence: CDR1 SGDLS, CDR2 YYNGEE. This chain's CDR3 is CASSAGTEYSNQPQHF. The CDR3 DNA follows: TGTGCCAGCAGCGCGGGGACGGAGTATAGCAATCAGCCCCAGCATTTT.

The table lists this clone with a count of one. The CDR3 loop is CASSLDAAQGENTEAFF. The CDR3 DNA reads as TGTGCCAGCAGCTTAGACGCGGCCCAGGGTGAGAACACTGAAGCTTTCTTT. V is TRBV7-9 and J is TRBJ1-1; tentative D call: TRBD1 (5 bases). Germline-derived CDR1 and CDR2 are SEHNR and FQNEAQ (reference sequence). This CDR3 has 17 amino acids. Trimming stripped 1 base from V and 1 base from J, with 16 bases between.